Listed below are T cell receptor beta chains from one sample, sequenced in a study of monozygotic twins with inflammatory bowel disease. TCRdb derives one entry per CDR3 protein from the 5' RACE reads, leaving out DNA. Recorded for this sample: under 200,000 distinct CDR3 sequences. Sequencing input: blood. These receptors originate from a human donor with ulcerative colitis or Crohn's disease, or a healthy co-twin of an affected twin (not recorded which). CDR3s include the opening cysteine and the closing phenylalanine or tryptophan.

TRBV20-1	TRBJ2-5	CSAGSTSGSWGQETQYF
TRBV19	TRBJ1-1	CASENWTGLGEAFF
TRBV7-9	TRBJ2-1	CASSPRASRSSYNEQFF
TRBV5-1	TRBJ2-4	CASSLNLQNIQYF
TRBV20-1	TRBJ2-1	CSARGGRASEQFF
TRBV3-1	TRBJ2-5	CASSQGDRGETQYF
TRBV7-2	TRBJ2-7	CASSPSGRGSYEQYF
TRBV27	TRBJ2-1	CASSWTGGTYNEQFF
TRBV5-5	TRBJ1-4	CASSLGRTTNEKLFF
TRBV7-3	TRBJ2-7	CASSLKAGYEQYF
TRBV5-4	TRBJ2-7	CASSPTHDRAIYEQYF
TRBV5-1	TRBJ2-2	CASSLGHKRAGELFF
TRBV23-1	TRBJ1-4	CASSQGVRGREKLFF
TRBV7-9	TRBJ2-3	CASSLQGDTQYF
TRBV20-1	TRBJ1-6	CSARDTGGFTYNSPLHF
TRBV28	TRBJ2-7	CASRSTGDSYEQYF
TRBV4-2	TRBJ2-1	CASSQDSGGAYNEQFF